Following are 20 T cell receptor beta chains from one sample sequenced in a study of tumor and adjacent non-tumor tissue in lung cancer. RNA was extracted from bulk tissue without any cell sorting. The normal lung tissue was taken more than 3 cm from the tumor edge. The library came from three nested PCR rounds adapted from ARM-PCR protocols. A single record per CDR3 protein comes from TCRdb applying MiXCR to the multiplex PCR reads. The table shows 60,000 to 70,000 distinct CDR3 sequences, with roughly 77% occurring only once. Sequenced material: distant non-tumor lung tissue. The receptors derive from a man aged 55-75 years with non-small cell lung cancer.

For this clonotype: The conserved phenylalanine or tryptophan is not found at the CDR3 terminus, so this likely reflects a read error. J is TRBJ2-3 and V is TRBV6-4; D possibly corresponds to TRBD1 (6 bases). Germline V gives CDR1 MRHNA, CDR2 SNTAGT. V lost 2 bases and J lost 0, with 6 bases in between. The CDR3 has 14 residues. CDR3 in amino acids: CASSDGTSTDTQYV. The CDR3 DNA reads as TGTGCCAGCAGTGACGGGACAAGCACAGATACGCAGTATGTT.

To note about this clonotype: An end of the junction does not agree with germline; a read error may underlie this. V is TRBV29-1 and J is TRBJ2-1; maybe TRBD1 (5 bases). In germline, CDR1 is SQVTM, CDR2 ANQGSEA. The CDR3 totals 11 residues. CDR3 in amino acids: CSVRRGPEEFF. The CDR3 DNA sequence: TGCAGTGTGCGAAGGGGCCCTGAGGAGTTCTTC.

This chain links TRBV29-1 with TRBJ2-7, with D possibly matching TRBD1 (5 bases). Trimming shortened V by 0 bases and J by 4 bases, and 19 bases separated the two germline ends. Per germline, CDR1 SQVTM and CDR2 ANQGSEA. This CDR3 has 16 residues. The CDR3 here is CSVEEPHRTASYEQYF. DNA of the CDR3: TGCAGCGTTGAAGAGCCCCACAGGACGGCTTCTTACGAGCAGTACTTC.

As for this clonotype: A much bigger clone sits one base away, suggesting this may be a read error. The DNA of the CDR3 is TGCAGTGCTAGAGAGAGCACTGACGCTTTCTTT. It encodes CSARESTDAFF. The chain joins TRBV20-1 to TRBJ1-1; D is unclear. This CDR3 is 11 amino acids long. The germline V gene encodes CDR1 DFQATT and CDR2 SNEGSKA (reference sequence).

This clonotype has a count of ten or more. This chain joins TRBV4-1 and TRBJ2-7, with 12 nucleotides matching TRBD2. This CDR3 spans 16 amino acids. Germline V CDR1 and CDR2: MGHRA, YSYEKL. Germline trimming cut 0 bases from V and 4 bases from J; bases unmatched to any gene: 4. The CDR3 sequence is CASSQETSGSLYEQYF. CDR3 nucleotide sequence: TGCGCCAGCAGCCAAGAGACTAGCGGGAGTCTATACGAGCAGTACTTC.

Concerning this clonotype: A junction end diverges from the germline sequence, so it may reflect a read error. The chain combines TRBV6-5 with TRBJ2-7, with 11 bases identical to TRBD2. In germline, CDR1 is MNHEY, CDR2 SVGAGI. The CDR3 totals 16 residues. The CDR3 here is CAISSLSGRAEGERYF. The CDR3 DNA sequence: TGTGCCATCAGTTCCCTTAGCGGGAGGGCCGAGGGCGAGCGGTACTTC.

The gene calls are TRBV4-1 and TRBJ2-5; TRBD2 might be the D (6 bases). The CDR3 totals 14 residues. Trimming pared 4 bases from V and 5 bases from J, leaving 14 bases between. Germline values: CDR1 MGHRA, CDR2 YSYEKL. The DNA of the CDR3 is TGCGCCAGCAGCCCGGGCCGGGAGCGGGAGACCCAGTACTTC. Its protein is CASSPGRERETQYF.

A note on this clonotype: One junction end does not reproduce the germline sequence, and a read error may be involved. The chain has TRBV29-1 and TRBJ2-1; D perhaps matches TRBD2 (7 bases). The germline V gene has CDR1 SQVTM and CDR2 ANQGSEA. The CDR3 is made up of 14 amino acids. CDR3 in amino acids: CSVDSGNSYNGQFF. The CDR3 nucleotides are TGCAGCGTGGACAGCGGGAACTCCTACAATGGGCAGTTCTTC.

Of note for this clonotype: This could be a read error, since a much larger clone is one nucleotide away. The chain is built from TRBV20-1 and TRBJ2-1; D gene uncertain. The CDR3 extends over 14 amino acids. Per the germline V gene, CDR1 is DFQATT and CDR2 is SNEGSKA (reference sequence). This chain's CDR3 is CSASRQAVGNDQFF. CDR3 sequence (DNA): TGCAGTGCCTCCCGGCAAGCCGTCGGCAATGATCAGTTCTTC.

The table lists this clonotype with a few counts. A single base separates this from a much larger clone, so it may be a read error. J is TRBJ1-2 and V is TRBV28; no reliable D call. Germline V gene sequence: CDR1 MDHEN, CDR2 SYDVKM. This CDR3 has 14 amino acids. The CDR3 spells CVSSERTVNYGYTF. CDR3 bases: TGTGTCAGCAGTGAGAGGACGGTTAACTATGGCTACACCTTC.

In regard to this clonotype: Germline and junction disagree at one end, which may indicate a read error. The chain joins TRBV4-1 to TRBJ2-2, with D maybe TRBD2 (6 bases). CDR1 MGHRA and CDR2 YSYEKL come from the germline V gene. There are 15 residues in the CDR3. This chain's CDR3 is CDSSQDRGGIRELFF. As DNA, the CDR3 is TGTGACAGCAGCCAAGATCGGGGCGGGATAAGGGAGCTGTTTTTT.

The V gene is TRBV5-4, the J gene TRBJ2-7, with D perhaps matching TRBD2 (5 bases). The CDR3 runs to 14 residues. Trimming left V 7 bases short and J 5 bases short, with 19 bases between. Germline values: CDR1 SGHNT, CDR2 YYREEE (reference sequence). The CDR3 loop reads CASSLWERTNEQYF. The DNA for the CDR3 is TGTGCCAGCTCACTGTGGGAGAGAACTAACGAGCAGTACTTC.

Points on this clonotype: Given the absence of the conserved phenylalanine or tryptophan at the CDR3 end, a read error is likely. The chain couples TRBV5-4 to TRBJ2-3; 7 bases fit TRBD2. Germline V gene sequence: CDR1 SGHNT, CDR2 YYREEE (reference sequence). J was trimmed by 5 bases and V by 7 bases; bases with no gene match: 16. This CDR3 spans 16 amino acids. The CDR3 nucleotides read TGTGCCAGCGGCCTTATCGTGCGGGAGCCGGGAGATACGCAGTATCTT. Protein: CASGLIVREPGDTQYL.

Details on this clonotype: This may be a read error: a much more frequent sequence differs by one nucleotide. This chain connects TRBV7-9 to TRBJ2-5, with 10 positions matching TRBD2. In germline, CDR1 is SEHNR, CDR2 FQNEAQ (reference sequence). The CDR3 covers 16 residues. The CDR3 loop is CASSFGTSGREEIQYF. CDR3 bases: TGTGCCAGCAGCTTCGGAACAAGCGGGAGGGAAGAGATCCAGTACTTC. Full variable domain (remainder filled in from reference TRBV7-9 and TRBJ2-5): DTGVSQNPRHKITKRGQNVTFRCDPISEHNRLYWYRQTLGQGPEFLTYFQNEAQLEKSRLLSDRFSAERPKGSFSTLEIQRTEQGDSAMYLCASSFGTSGREEIQYFGPGTRLLVL.

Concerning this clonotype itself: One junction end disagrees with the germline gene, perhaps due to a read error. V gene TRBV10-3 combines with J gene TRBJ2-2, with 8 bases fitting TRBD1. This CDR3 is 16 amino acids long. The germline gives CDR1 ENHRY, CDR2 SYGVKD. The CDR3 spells CATSDPTGGNTGELFF. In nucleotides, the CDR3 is TGTGCCACCAGTGACCCCACAGGGGGGAACACCGGGGAGCTGTTTTTT.

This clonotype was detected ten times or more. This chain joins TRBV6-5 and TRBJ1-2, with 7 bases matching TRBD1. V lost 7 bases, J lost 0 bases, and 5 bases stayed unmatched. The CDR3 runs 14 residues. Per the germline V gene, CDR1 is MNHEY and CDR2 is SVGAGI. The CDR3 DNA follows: TGTGCCAGCATGCAGGGGGGGGCTAACTATGGCTACACCTTC. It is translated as CASMQGGANYGYTF.

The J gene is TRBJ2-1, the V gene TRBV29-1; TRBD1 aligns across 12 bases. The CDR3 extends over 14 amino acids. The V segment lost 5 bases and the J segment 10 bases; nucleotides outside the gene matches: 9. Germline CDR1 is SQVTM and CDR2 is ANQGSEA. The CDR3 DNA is TGCAGCGTTCAGGGACAGGGGGCGGCCTCCGAGCAGTTCTTC. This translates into CSVQGQGAASEQFF.

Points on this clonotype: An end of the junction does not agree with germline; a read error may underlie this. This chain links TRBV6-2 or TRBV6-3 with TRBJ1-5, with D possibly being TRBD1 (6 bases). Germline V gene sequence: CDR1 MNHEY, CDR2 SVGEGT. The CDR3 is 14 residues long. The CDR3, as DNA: TGTGCCAGGAAGGATCAGGGGCTTGGTCAGCCCGAGCATTTT. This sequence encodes CARKDQGLGQPEHF.

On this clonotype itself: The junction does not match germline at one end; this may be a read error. The CDR3 loop reads CASSSVGNKRGSSHNEQFF. Written as DNA, the CDR3 is TGCGCCAGCAGCTCGGTGGGTAATAAGCGGGGGAGCTCCCACAATGAGCAATTCTTC. The chain recombines TRBV5-1 with TRBJ2-1; 8 bases are shared with TRBD2. The CDR3 sequence is 19 residues long. Germline V gene data show CDR1 as SGHRS and CDR2 as YFSETQ.

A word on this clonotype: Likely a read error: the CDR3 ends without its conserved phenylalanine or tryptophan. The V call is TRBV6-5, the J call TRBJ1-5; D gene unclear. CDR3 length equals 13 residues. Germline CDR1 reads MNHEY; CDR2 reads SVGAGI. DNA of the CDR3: TGTGCTAGCAGTTATAGGTTGAATCAGCCCCAGCATTGT. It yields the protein CASSYRLNQPQHC.